This TCR beta chain came from a study of blood T cell dynamics during melanoma immunotherapy. The overall study: First-line therapy was either pembrolizumab or nivolumab with ipilimumab for metastatic melanoma.

Time point here: week 3, after first cycle of checkpoint inhibitor. V was shortened by 6 bases and J by 0 bases, with 15 bases between the two germline ends. The CDR3 has 15 amino acids. Germline lookup yields CDR1 MNHNS and CDR2 SASEGT. Measured with immunoSEQ multiplex PCR; TCRdb has only the in-frame clones, and not every one. The sample carries over 15,000 clones, roughly 87% recorded once. The chain employs TRBV6-1 and TRBJ2-7; D possibly uses TRBD1 or TRBD2 (5 bases each). This clonotype was obtained from a human donor with melanoma. The sequenced sample was blood, obtained from a patient treated with checkpoint blockade. The chain's CDR3 is CASRSGRLSSYEQYF. The CDR3 nucleotides are TGTGCCAGCAGATCGGGACGTCTGAGCTCCTACGAGCAGTACTTC.